The source of this TCR beta chain is a study of cytomegalovirus exposure and HLA in healthy donors. The PCR employed 60 Vbeta primers together with 13 Jbeta primers. Generated by immunoSEQ multiplex PCR, the TCRdb table keeps only in-frame clones and is missing some. The data show 150,000 to 200,000 clones, with approximately 80% seen just once and over 1.5% held by the top ten. Details on this clone: The antigen is unknown. The sample carries other DNA sequences with the same CDR3.

CDR1 is DFQATT and CDR2 is SNEGSKA in the germline V gene (reference sequence). The V gene lost 3 bases and the J gene lost 5 bases, with 7 bases spanning the gap. The CDR3 is made up of 11 amino acids. The donors, nominally healthy at sampling, likely had unrecorded immune exposures. Study results and caveats: No immune exposure information besides CMV serostatus was available.

This TCR was recovered from a woman in her 30s in good health and CMV-seronegative. The chain joins TRBV20-1 to TRBJ1-2; D unclear. Sequencing was carried out using PBMCs. The CDR3 loop is CSARAGYGYTF. The CDR3 coding sequence is TGCAGTGCTAGGGCGGGGTATGGCTACACCTTC.